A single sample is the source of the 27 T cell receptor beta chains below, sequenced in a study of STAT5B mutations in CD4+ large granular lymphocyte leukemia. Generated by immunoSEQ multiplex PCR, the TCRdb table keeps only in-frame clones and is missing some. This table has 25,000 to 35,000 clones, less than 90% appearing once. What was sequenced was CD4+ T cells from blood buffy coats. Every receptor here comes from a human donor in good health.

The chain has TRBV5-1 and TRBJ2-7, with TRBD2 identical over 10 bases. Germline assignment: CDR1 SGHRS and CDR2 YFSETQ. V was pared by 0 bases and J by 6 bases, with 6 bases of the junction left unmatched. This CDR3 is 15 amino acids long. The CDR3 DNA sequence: TGCGCCAGCAGCTTGGTGCTAGCGGGAGCGTCCGAGCAGTACTTC. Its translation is CASSLVLAGASEQYF.

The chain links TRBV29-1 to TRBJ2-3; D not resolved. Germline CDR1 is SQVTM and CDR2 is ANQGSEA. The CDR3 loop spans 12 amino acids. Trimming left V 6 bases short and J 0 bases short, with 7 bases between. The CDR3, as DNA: TGCAGCGTCCGCCCCAGCACAGATACGCAGTATTTT. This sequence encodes CSVRPSTDTQYF.

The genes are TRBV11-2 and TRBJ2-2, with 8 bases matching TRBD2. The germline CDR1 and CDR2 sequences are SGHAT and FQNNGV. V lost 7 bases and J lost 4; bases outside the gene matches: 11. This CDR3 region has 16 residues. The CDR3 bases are TGTGCCAGCACCATGGCGGCGGGAGGTACCACCGGGGAGCTGTTTTTT. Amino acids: CASTMAAGGTTGELFF.

In DNA, the CDR3 is TGTGCCAGCAGCGTAATTCTGCTAGCGGTTAGCACAGATACGCAGTATTTT. Its protein product is CASSVILLAVSTDTQYF. The chain couples TRBV9 to TRBJ2-3; 7 nucleotides line up with TRBD2. The V segment lost 1 base and the J segment 0 bases; nucleotides outside the gene matches: 8. This CDR3 is 17 amino acids long. Germline values: CDR1 SGDLS, CDR2 YYNGEE.

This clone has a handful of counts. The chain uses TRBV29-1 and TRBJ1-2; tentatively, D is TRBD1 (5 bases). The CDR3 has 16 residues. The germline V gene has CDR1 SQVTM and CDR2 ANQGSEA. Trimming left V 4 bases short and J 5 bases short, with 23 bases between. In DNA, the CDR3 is TGCAGCGTTGTGGAGACAGCGAGGACATACGTTTATGGCTACACCTTC. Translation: CSVVETARTYVYGYTF.

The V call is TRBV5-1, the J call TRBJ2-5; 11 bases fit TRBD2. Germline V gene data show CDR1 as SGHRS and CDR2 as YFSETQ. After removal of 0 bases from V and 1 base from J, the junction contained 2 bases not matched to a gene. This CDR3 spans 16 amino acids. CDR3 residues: CASSLGLAGGQETQYF. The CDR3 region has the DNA TGCGCCAGCAGCTTGGGTCTAGCGGGGGGCCAAGAGACCCAGTACTTC.

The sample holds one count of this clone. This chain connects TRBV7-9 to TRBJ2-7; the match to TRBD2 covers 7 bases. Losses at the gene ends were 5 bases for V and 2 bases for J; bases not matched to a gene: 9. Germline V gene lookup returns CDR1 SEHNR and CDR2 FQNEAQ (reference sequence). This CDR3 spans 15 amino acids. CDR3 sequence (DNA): TGTGCCAGCAGCCACGGGGGGTCCGTAACCTACGAGCAGTACTTC. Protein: CASSHGGSVTYEQYF.

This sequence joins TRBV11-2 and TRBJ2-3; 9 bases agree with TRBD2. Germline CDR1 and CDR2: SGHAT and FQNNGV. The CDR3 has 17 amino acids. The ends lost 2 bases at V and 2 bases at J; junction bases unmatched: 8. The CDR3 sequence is CASSLRGGRAATDTQYF. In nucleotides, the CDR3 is TGTGCCAGCAGCTTACGAGGCGGGAGGGCCGCCACAGATACGCAGTATTTT.

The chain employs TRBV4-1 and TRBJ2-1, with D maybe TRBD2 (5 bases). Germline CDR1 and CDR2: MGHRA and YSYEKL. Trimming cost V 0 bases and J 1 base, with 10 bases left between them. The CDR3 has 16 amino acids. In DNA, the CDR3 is TGCGCCAGCAGCCAAGATCGGGATAGGTCCTACAATGAGCAGTTCTTC. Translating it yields CASSQDRDRSYNEQFF.

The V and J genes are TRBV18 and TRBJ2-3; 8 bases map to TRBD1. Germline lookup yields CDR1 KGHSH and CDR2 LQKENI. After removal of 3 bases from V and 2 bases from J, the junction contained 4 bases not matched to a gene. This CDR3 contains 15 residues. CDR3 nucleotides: TGTGCCAGCTCACCGGGACAGGTGACCACAGATACGCAGTATTTT. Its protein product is CASSPGQVTTDTQYF.

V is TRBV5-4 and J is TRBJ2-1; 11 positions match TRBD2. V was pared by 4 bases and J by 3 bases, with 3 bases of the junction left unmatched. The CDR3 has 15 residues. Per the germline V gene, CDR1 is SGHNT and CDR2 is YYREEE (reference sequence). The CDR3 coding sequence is TGTGCCAGCAGCCCCGGGACTAGCGGCTACAATGAGCAGTTCTTC. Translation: CASSPGTSGYNEQFF.

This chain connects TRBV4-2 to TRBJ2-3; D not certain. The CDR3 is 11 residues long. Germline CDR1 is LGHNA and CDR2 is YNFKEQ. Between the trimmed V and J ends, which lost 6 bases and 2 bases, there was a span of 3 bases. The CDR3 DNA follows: TGTGCCAGCAGAGACACAGATACGCAGTATTTT. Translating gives CASRDTDTQYF.

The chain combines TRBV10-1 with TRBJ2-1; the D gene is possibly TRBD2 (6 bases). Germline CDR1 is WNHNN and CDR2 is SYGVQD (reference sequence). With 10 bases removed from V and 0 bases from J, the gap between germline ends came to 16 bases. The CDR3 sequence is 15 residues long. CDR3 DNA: TGCGCCACTTCTACGGGGGTCAGCTCCTACAATGAGCAGTTCTTC. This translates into CATSTGVSSYNEQFF.

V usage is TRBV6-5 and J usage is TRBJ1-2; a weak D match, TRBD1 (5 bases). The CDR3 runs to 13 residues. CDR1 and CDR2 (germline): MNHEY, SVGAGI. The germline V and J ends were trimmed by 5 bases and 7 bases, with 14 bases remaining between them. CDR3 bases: TGTGCCAGCAGTGCCCCAGGGATTGCTGGCTACACCTTC. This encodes CASSAPGIAGYTF.

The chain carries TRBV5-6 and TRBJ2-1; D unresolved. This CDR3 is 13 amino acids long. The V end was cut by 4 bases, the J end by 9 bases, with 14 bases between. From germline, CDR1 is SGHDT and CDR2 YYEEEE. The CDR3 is CASSPYGAREQFF. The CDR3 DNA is TGTGCCAGCAGCCCTTACGGAGCGCGTGAGCAGTTCTTC.

The CDR3 reads CASSSNRQGLRELFF. The CDR3 nucleotides are TGTGCCAGTAGTTCTAATAGGCAGGGATTGAGGGAGCTGTTTTTT. The genes are TRBV19 and TRBJ2-2; TRBD1 might be the D (5 bases). The CDR3 is made up of 15 amino acids. Germline CDR1 is LNHDA and CDR2 is SQIVND (reference sequence). V lost 5 bases, J lost 9 bases, and 19 bases lay in between. The whole variable domain, filled in from reference TRBV19 and TRBJ2-2, reads DGGITQSPKYLFRKEGQNVTLSCEQNLNHDAMYWYRQDPGQGLRLIYYSQIVNDFQKGDIAEGYSVSREKKESFPLTVTSAQKNPTAFYLCASSSNRQGLRELFFGEGSRLTVL.

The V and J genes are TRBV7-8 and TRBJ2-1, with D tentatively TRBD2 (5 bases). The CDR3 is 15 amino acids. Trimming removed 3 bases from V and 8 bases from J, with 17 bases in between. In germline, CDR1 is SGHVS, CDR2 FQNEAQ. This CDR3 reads CASSFTRVGLDEQFF. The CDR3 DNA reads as TGTGCCAGCAGCTTCACTAGGGTCGGACTCGATGAGCAGTTCTTC.

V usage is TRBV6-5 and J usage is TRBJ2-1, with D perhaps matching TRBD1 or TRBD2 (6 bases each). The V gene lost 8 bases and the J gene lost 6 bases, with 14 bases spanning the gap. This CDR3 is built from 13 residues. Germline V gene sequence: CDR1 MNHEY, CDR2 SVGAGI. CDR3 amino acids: CASSGVGSNEQFF. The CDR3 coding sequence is TGTGCCAGCTCAGGGGTCGGGAGCAATGAGCAGTTCTTC.

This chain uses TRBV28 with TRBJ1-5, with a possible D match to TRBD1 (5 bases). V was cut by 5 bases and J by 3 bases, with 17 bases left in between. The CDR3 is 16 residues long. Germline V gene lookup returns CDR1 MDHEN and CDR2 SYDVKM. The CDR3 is CASSLSGPPSNQPQHF. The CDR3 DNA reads TGTGCCAGCAGTCTCTCAGGGCCTCCCTCCAATCAGCCCCAGCATTTT.

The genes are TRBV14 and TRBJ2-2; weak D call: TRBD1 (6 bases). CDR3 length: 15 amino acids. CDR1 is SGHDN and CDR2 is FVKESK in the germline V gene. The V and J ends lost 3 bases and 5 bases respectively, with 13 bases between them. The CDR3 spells CASSHAGTKTGELFF. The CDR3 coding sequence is TGTGCCAGCAGCCATGCCGGGACAAAGACCGGGGAGCTGTTTTTT.

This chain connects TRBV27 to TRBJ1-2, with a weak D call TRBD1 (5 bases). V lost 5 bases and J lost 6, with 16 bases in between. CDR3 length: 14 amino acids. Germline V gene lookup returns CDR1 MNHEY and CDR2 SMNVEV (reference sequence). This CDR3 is CASSPRASRDGYTF. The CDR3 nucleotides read TGTGCCAGCAGTCCAAGGGCCAGCAGGGATGGCTACACCTTC.

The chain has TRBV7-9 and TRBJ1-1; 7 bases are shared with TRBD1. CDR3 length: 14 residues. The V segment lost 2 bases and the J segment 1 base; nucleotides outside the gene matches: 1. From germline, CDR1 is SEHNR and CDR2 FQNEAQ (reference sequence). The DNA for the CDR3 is TGTGCCAGCAGCTTACGGGACAGGAACACTGAAGCTTTCTTT. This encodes CASSLRDRNTEAFF.

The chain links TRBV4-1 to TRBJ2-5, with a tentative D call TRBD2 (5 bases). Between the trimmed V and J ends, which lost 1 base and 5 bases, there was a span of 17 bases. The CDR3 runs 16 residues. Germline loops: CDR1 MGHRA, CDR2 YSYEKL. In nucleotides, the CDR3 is TGCGCCAGCAGCCAAGTTCCGGGATCACCTGTGGAGACCCAGTACTTC. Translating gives CASSQVPGSPVETQYF.

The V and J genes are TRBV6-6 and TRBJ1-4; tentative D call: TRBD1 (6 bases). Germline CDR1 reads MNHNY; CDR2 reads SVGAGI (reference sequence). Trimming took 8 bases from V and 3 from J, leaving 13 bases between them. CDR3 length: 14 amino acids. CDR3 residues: CASGRDMANEKLFF. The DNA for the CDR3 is TGTGCCAGCGGACGGGACATGGCTAATGAAAAACTGTTTTTT.

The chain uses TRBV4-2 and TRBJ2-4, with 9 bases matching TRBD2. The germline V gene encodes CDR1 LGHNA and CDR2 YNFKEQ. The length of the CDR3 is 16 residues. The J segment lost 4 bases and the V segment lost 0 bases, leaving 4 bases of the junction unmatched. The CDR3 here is CASSQDPGLAKNIQYF. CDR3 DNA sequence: TGTGCCAGCAGCCAAGATCCGGGACTAGCTAAAAACATTCAGTACTTC.

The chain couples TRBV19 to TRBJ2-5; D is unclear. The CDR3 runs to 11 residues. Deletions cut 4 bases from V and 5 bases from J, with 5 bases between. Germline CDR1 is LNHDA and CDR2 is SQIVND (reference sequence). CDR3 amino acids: CASSNSETQYF. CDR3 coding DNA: TGTGCCAGTAGTAACTCGGAGACCCAGTACTTC.

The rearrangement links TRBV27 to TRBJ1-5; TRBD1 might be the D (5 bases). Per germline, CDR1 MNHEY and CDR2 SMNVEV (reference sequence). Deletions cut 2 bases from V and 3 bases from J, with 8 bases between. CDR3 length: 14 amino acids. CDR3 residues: CASSLQGHNQPQHF. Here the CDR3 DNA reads TGTGCCAGCAGTTTACAGGGCCACAATCAGCCCCAGCATTTT.